This T cell receptor (beta chain) comes out of a study of control samples from healthy donors and cancer patients (dated by TCRdb to the early 2020s). Library prep was done by the immunoSEQ multiplex PCR assay. What TCRdb holds here is the immuneACCESS table cut down to in-frame rearrangements. Part of the clones is not present; checked against another copy, under half of the missing clones reflect an unresolved V gene, and the others are unexplained. For this sample the table gives fewer than 200,000 clones, of which around 90% were detected only once. 1.4% of the sample rests with the top ten. V is pared back by 7 bases and J by 6 bases, with 17 bases lying between the germline termini. The CDR3, from cysteine to phenylalanine, totals 13 residues. Only CDR3 DNA remains: 39 bases, in frame from the first base. The germline V gene provides CDR1 SGDLS and CDR2 YYNGEE. Comment on this clone: Which antigen it targets is not known. No much larger clone is present one base from it, and per-base qualities are unavailable.

Sequenced material: blood. The chain employs TRBV9 and TRBJ2-7; the D region possibly corresponds to TRBD1 (7 bases align). The receptor's source is a woman between 50 and 59 years old in good health. The bases read TGTGCCAGCGGAGGGGACAGACAAGGCGAGCAGTACTTC. This codes for CASGGDRQGEQYF.